The 16 T cell receptor beta chains reported below all come from one sample, sequenced in a study of tumor-infiltrating lymphocytes in primary liver carcinoma (dated 2017 in TCRdb). Sequencing took place on an Illumina HiSeq 2500. Starting from approximately 460 ng total RNA, TCRbeta-specific cDNA was produced by reverse transcription with a constant-region primer and ProtoScript II reverse transcriptase. TCRbeta libraries were built with three nested multiplex PCR rounds, a slightly modified ARM-PCR procedure. Multiplex TRBV1-TRBV30 forward primers and a Cbeta reverse primer were used in the first two PCR rounds, each of which was run for approximately 9 cycles. TCRdb's own reprocessing of the public reads used fastp at Q25 and MiXCR and kept productive beta chains. Entries are consolidated by CDR3 protein sequence, retaining the most common genes and DNA. This sample is represented by 150,000 to 200,000 distinct CDR3 sequences; around four fifths of them were singletons. About a sixth of the sample lies in the top ten.

Total RNA and DNA were co-extracted without cell sorting from around 20-30 mg of bulk tissue using the AllPrep DNA/RNA mini kit. Sequencing was done on a sample of tumor tissue from primary liver carcinoma. Receptors originate from a man aged 35 to 55 with primary liver carcinoma and hepatitis B virus infection.

This clonotype has ten or more counts. The chain is built from TRBV6-6 and TRBJ1-3; no clear D. This CDR3 has 10 amino acids. The germline V gene encodes CDR1 MNHNY and CDR2 SVGAGI (reference sequence). Trimming pared 7 bases from V and 4 bases from J, leaving 2 bases between. The CDR3 region is CASTGNTIYF. The CDR3 region has the DNA TGTGCCAGCACCGGAAACACCATATATTTT.

The rearrangement links TRBV5-6 to TRBJ2-3, with 8 bases aligning to TRBD1. With V trimmed by 5 bases and J by 7 bases, 9 bases remained unmatched. The CDR3 consists of 14 residues. Germline CDR1 and CDR2: SGHDT and YYEEEE. The CDR3 DNA reads TGTGCCAGCAGATTGCAGGGGGCAACACATACGCAGTATTTT. Its translation: CASRLQGATHTQYF.

The gene calls are TRBV7-9 and TRBJ1-4, with D possibly matching TRBD1 (5 bases). CDR3 length equals 14 residues. The germline CDR1 and CDR2 sequences are SEHNR and FQNEAQ (reference sequence). CDR3 bases: TGTGCTGGCAGCTTAGGGACTGATAATGAAAAACTGTTTTTT. Its protein is CAGSLGTDNEKLFF.

With respect to this clonotype: A junction end diverges from the germline sequence, so it may reflect a read error. The chain has TRBV29-1 and TRBJ2-5, with no clear D. The CDR3 contains 12 residues. Germline CDR1 reads SQVTM; CDR2 reads ANQGSEA. The CDR3 reads CSAATVQDTQYF. As DNA, the CDR3 is TGCAGCGCCGCTACTGTGCAAGATACCCAGTACTTC.

In the case of this clonotype: Lacking the conserved final phenylalanine or tryptophan, this CDR3 likely reflects a read error. CDR3 sequence reads: CAGSQAGEQFL. Here the CDR3 DNA reads TGTGCCGGCAGCCAAGCTGGTGAGCAGTTCTTA. This sequence joins TRBV4-2 and TRBJ2-1; no firm D call. Germline V lookup: CDR1 LGHNA, CDR2 YNFKEQ. There are 11 residues in the CDR3.

This clonotype is a singleton in its sample. Because the CDR3's place on the DNA is in doubt, the DNA is left out and the CDR3 is given as listed by TCRdb. The rearrangement uses TRBV4-2 and TRBJ2-3; the tabulated D call, TRBD2, remains unverified against the DNA. The germline V gene has CDR1 LGHNA and CDR2 YNFKEQ. The CDR3 sequence runs 19 residues, both termini included. CDR3 in amino acids: CASSQWVAGGTVGTDTQFF.

About this clonotype itself: The missing conserved phenylalanine or tryptophan at the end of this CDR3 makes a read error likely. The V call is TRBV28, the J call TRBJ2-2; possibly TRBD1 for D (6 bases). Germline V gives CDR1 MDHEN, CDR2 SYDVKM. This CDR3 has 13 residues. CDR3 DNA: TGTGTCAGCGAGAAAGGGGGAGCCGGGGAGCTGTTTTCT. This translates into CVSEKGGAGELFS.

The chain uses TRBV28 and TRBJ2-3, with D perhaps TRBD2 (6 bases). The CDR3 consists of 16 residues. The ends were cut back, 5 bases at V and 0 bases at J, with 15 bases in the middle. The germline V gene has CDR1 MDHEN and CDR2 SYDVKM. The CDR3 spells CASSGRDLASTDTQYF. In nucleotides, the CDR3 is TGTGCCAGCAGTGGGCGGGACCTCGCTAGCACAGATACGCAGTATTTT.

The chain uses TRBV7-3 and TRBJ2-1; TRBD1 matches 8 bases. Unmatched junction bases numbered 10, after V lost 5 bases and J lost 7 bases. This CDR3 comprises 15 residues. Germline CDR1 and CDR2: SGHTA and FQGTGA. CDR3 sequence reads: CASSPRTGSRNEQFF. CDR3 coding DNA: TGTGCCAGCAGCCCTCGGACAGGGAGTAGGAATGAGCAGTTCTTC.

This clonotype was seen only once. An end of the junction does not agree with germline; a read error may underlie this. V usage is TRBV5-1 and J usage is TRBJ2-5, with TRBD2 identical over 9 bases. The CDR3 totals 14 residues. CDR1 and CDR2 from the germline V gene are SGHRS and YFSETQ. CDR3 amino acids: CANSLAGAQETQYF. The CDR3 DNA sequence: TGCGCCAACAGCTTAGCGGGAGCCCAAGAGACCCAGTACTTC.

Worth noting for this clonotype: A much larger clone lies one base from this, so it may be a read error. CDR3 in amino acids: CTSSLVTGRRDEQYF. The CDR3 DNA is TGCACCAGCAGCTTGGTTACAGGGAGGAGAGACGAGCAGTACTTC. This chain uses TRBV5-1 with TRBJ2-7; D possibly matches TRBD1 or TRBD2 (6 bases each). Germline V gene sequence: CDR1 SGHRS, CDR2 YFSETQ. The CDR3 runs to 15 residues.

About this clonotype: A read error may account for a junction end that differs from germline. This chain uses TRBV5-1 with TRBJ2-2; 8 bases fit TRBD2. CDR3 length equals 15 residues. The germline CDR1 and CDR2 sequences are SGHRS and YFSETQ. The CDR3 nucleotides read TGCGCCAGCAGCCCAGTAGCGGGGAACACCGGGGAGCCGTTTTTT. Translating it yields CASSPVAGNTGEPFF.

About this clonotype: The junction departs from germline at one end; a sequencing error may be responsible. This chain links TRBV6-1 with TRBJ2-1; 7 nucleotides align to TRBD2. Germline lookup yields CDR1 MNHNS and CDR2 SASEGT. This CDR3 has 17 residues. CDR3 sequence: CASSRRGAGSSYNEQFF. The CDR3, as DNA: TGTGCCAGCAGTCGCAGAGGAGCGGGATCGTCCTACAATGAGCAGTTTTTC.

To note about this clonotype: An end of the junction differs from the germline gene, which may be a read error. The rearrangement joins TRBV11-1 to TRBJ2-1; D possibly matches TRBD1 or TRBD2 (5 bases each). The germline CDR1 and CDR2 sequences are SGHAT and FQDESV (reference sequence). The CDR3 covers 15 residues. The CDR3 region has the DNA TGTGCCACTAGCTTCCAGGGACCGCCGAACAATGAGCAGTTTTTC. Translation: CATSFQGPPNNEQFF.

In regard to this clonotype: A read error is possible here, since a much larger clone lies one base away. The chain combines TRBV10-2 with TRBJ1-1; D remains ambiguous. Looked up from germline, CDR1 is WSHSY and CDR2 is SAAADI. There are 12 residues in the CDR3. V was trimmed by 5 bases and J by 5 bases, leaving 9 bases between them. CDR3 nucleotide sequence: TGCGCCAGCAGTCAGCGGAAAACTGAAGCTTTCTTT. Translated: CASSQRKTEAFF.

This clonotype was seen many times. The chain links TRBV7-8 to TRBJ2-7, with TRBD1 matching over 7 bases. The germline gives CDR1 SGHVS, CDR2 FQNEAQ. This CDR3 is 13 amino acids long. The J segment lost 0 bases and the V segment lost 5 bases, leaving 1 base of the junction unmatched. The CDR3 DNA sequence: TGTGCCAGCAGCCGGGACAGCTCCTACGAGCAGTACTTC. It yields the protein CASSRDSSYEQYF. Full variable domain (missing parts from reference TRBV7-8 and TRBJ2-7): GAGVSQSPRYKVAKRGQDVALRCDPISGHVSLFWYQQALGQGPEFLTYFQNEAQLDKSGLPSDRFFAERPEGSVSTLKIQRTQQEDSAVYLCASSRDSSYEQYFGPGTRLTVT.